This T cell receptor (beta chain) was sequenced for a study of blood T cells in healthy people across ages. CDR1 and CDR2 from the germline V gene are SQVTM and ANQGSEA. The CDR3 is 12 residues long. Deletions cut 3 bases from V and 2 bases from J, with 7 bases between. Using a J-beta primer mix together with a sample-barcoded 5' primer, a second PCR was run for roughly 6 to 12 cycles. In TCRdb, the 5' RACE reads were re-called with MiXCR into one record per CDR3 protein. The sample includes about 840,000 distinct CDR3 sequences, almost 30% of them seen just once. At least ten counts were recorded for this clonotype. The same sample was also used in a study of T cells of mothers and their children.

The J gene is TRBJ2-5, the V gene TRBV29-1; no reliable D call. The TCR was taken from a woman between 40 and 55 years old in good health. The sample was blood. The CDR3 loop is CSVDYTQETQYF. In nucleotides, the CDR3 is TGCAGCGTTGACTATACACAAGAGACCCAGTACTTC.